The 19 T cell receptor beta chains below all came from one sample that was sequenced in a study of T cell responses to AZD1222 COVID-19 vaccine. Profiled with immunoSEQ multiplex PCR; TCRdb holds only in-frame clones, not every one. The sample records some 110,000 clones, 85% to 95% being singletons. The sample consisted of peripheral blood, taken on day 0 of AZD1222 vaccination. All receptors derive from an adult in good health.

The rearrangement links TRBV2 to TRBJ1-4; D unresolved. The germline CDR1 and CDR2 sequences are SNHLY and FYNNEI. With 6 bases removed from V and 7 bases from J, the gap between germline ends came to 24 bases. The CDR3 totals 17 residues. The CDR3 here is CASRAAFVIFPFEKLFF. CDR3 in DNA: TGTGCCAGCAGGGCCGCGTTTGTGATTTTCCCTTTTGAAAAACTGTTTTTT.

The J gene is TRBJ2-7, the V gene TRBV27, with D possibly being TRBD1 (5 bases). In germline, CDR1 is MNHEY, CDR2 SMNVEV (reference sequence). Trimming cost V 1 base and J 0 bases, with 10 bases left between them. CDR3 length equals 15 residues. The CDR3 loop is CASSLLADSSYEQYF. In DNA, the CDR3 is TGTGCCAGCAGTTTATTGGCTGACAGCTCCTACGAGCAGTACTTC.

In its sample, this clone was seen once. The rearrangement links TRBV24-1 to TRBJ2-3, with 7 bases identical to TRBD1. In germline, CDR1 is KGHDR, CDR2 SFDVKD. V gave up 3 bases and J gave up 2 bases; unmatched junction bases: 7. This CDR3 contains 16 residues. CDR3 loop: CATSDPKQGITDTQYF. Written as DNA, the CDR3 is TGTGCCACCAGTGATCCGAAACAGGGGATCACAGATACGCAGTATTTT.

The rearrangement links TRBV28 to TRBJ2-2; 7 bases are a match to TRBD2. This CDR3 comprises 16 residues. CDR1 MDHEN and CDR2 SYDVKM come from the germline V gene. The J segment lost 0 bases and the V segment lost 7 bases, leaving 8 bases of the junction unmatched. The CDR3: CASIVGAGSNTGELFF. The CDR3 DNA follows: TGTGCCAGCATAGTGGGAGCGGGATCGAACACCGGGGAGCTGTTTTTT. Combining the CDR3 with reference TRBV28 and TRBJ2-2 gives the whole variable domain DVKVTQSSRYLVKRTGEKVFLECVQDMDHENMFWYRQDPGLGLRLIYFSYDVKMKEKGDIPEGYSVSREKKERFSLILESASTNQTSMYLCASIVGAGSNTGELFFGEGSRLTVL.

The rearrangement uses TRBV28 and TRBJ2-5; 12 bases match TRBD1. The CDR3 contains 16 residues. J gave up 4 bases and V 6 bases, and 9 bases lay outside the gene matches. Germline V gene lookup returns CDR1 MDHEN and CDR2 SYDVKM. The CDR3 DNA reads as TGTGCCAGCAGGGGGACAGGGGGCGGTTCGGGAGAGACCCAGTACTTC. Protein product: CASRGTGGGSGETQYF.

The CDR3 loop reads CASSPNRGERGEQFF. The CDR3 DNA follows: TGTGCCAGCTCACCCAACAGGGGAGAAAGGGGTGAGCAGTTCTTC. The genes are TRBV18 and TRBJ2-1; TRBD1 matches at 7 bases. The trim removed 3 bases at V and 9 bases at J, leaving 11 bases unmatched. The CDR3 extends over 15 amino acids. Germline CDR1 KGHSH, CDR2 LQKENI.

J is TRBJ2-3 and V is TRBV19; a weak D match, TRBD2 (7 bases). The CDR3 contains 18 residues. The germline V gene has CDR1 LNHDA and CDR2 SQIVND (reference sequence). The V end was cut by 5 bases, the J end by 0 bases, with 21 bases between. In nucleotides, the CDR3 is TGTGCCAGTAGTGGGGGGCTAGCGGCCACCCCTAGCACAGATACGCAGTATTTT. As protein: CASSGGLAATPSTDTQYF.

This chain uses TRBV27 with TRBJ2-7; D is perhaps TRBD1 or TRBD2 (5 bases each). The CDR3 consists of 14 residues. V was shortened by 3 bases and J by 3 bases, with 12 bases between the two germline ends. Germline CDR1 and CDR2: MNHEY and SMNVEV (reference sequence). CDR3: CASSFRDGHYEQYF. The CDR3 DNA is TGTGCCAGCAGTTTTCGGGACGGGCACTACGAGCAGTACTTC.

The chain combines TRBV4-3 with TRBJ2-7; 7 nucleotides match TRBD2. CDR3 length: 16 amino acids. V dropped 0 bases and J dropped 7; count of bases not matched to a gene: 12. Germline CDR1 reads LGHNA; CDR2 reads YSLEER. The DNA for the CDR3 is TGCGCCAGCAGCCAAGATTCTATCGGAGCGGGAATGGAGCAGTACTTC. Protein product: CASSQDSIGAGMEQYF.

V is TRBV12-5 and J is TRBJ2-4, with D perhaps TRBD2 (5 bases). The germline gives CDR1 LGHNT, CDR2 FRNRAP. V was clipped by 7 bases and J by 5 bases, with 12 bases between them. The CDR3 extends over 13 amino acids. DNA for the CDR3: TGTGCTAGTGCTCGAGGTAGCGAAAACATTCAGTACTTC. Amino acid sequence: CASARGSENIQYF.

The chain recombines TRBV30 with TRBJ2-5; weak D call: TRBD2 (6 bases). The CDR3 is made up of 14 amino acids. V lost 7 bases, J lost 3 bases, and 18 bases lay in between. Germline loops: CDR1 GTSNPN, CDR2 SVGIG (reference sequence). In nucleotides, the CDR3 is TGTGCCTCCTCCGTTCTGCGCGGGAAAGAGACCCAGTACTTC. Protein product: CASSVLRGKETQYF.

This clone turned up a few times. The CDR3 nucleotides are TGCGCCAGCAGCCAAGGTCGGAGTATTGAGACCCAGTACTTC. Protein product: CASSQGRSIETQYF. The chain joins TRBV4-3 to TRBJ2-5; no clear D. Trimming pared 1 base from V and 5 bases from J, leaving 11 bases between. This CDR3 has 14 residues. CDR1 is LGHNA and CDR2 is YSLEER in the germline V gene.

V and J are TRBV13 and TRBJ2-7; 8 positions agree with TRBD2. CDR1 is PRHDT, CDR2 FYEKMQ, per germline (reference sequence). CDR3 length: 15 residues. The ends lost 7 bases at V and 5 bases at J; junction bases unmatched: 13. The CDR3 DNA reads as TGTGCCAGCACAGCGGGGGCGGGATGGCAGAACGAGCAGTACTTC. Protein: CASTAGAGWQNEQYF.

The chain combines TRBV15 with TRBJ1-1; no clear D gene. Trimming cost V 2 bases and J 3 bases, with 19 bases left between them. This CDR3 has 17 residues. Germline V gives CDR1 LNHNV, CDR2 YYDKDF (reference sequence). The DNA for the CDR3 is TGTGCCACCAGCAGAACCGACCTGGTAAATCGGGACACTGAAGCTTTCTTT. It codes for CATSRTDLVNRDTEAFF. Drawing the rest from reference TRBV15 and TRBJ1-1, the complete variable domain is DAMVIQNPRYQVTQFGKPVTLSCSQTLNHNVMYWYQQKSSQAPKLLFHYYDKDFNNEADTPDNFQSRRPNTSFCFLDIRSPGLGDTAMYLCATSRTDLVNRDTEAFFGQGTRLTVV.

The chain carries TRBV18 and TRBJ1-4; no clear D. Germline assignment: CDR1 KGHSH and CDR2 LQKENI. There are 14 residues in the CDR3. The ends were cut back, 5 bases at V and 1 base at J, with 8 bases in the middle. The CDR3 bases are TGTGCCAGCTCAAACACCCGAACTAATGAAAAACTGTTTTTT. Encoded protein: CASSNTRTNEKLFF.

The chain has TRBV7-2 and TRBJ2-5; D is possibly TRBD2 (5 bases). Germline assignment: CDR1 SGHTA and CDR2 FQGNSA. CDR3 length: 15 residues. The V end was cut by 5 bases, the J end by 3 bases, with 16 bases between. CDR3 amino acids: CASSPERAEKETQYF. The CDR3, as DNA: TGTGCCAGCAGCCCGGAGAGGGCCGAGAAAGAGACCCAGTACTTC.

The chain has TRBV18 and TRBJ1-1, with a tentative D call TRBD1 (6 bases). V lost 0 bases and J lost 4, with 9 bases in between. The CDR3 has 14 residues. Germline CDR1 KGHSH, CDR2 LQKENI. The CDR3 coding sequence is TGTGCCAGCTCACCACCTGGGACACTCACTGAAGCTTTCTTT. Amino acid sequence: CASSPPGTLTEAFF.

The chain recombines TRBV7-3 with TRBJ1-1, with D tentatively TRBD1 (5 bases). Germline lookup yields CDR1 SGHTA and CDR2 FQGTGA. The CDR3 length is 15 residues. Trimming took 2 bases from V and 0 from J, leaving 10 bases between them. In DNA, the CDR3 is TGTGCCAGCAGCTTAGACGGGGCCCTGAACACTGAAGCTTTCTTT. Translation gives CASSLDGALNTEAFF.

V usage is TRBV11-2 and J usage is TRBJ2-3; unclear D gene. CDR1 SGHAT and CDR2 FQNNGV come from the germline V gene. Trimming shortened V by 5 bases and J by 0 bases, and 15 bases separated the two germline ends. There are 16 residues in the CDR3. In nucleotides, the CDR3 is TGTGCCAGCAGCCGTCTGGACGGATTCAGCACAGATACGCAGTATTTT. It specifies CASSRLDGFSTDTQYF.